This TCR beta chain is drawn from a study of T cells in localized non-small cell lung cancer. Study outcomes and limitations: Appearance in adjacent lung was seen for a median approximately 59 of the top 100 tumor clones.

Comments on this clone: Its antigen is undetermined.

Produced via immunoSEQ multiplex PCR; TCRdb's table is partial and in-frame only. The sample lists 25,000 to 30,000 clones, approximately 90% occurring once. The CDR3 extends over 13 amino acids. Germline assignment: CDR1 SGDLS and CDR2 YYNGEE. The V gene lost 2 bases and the J gene lost 3 bases, with 8 bases spanning the gap. This TCR was recovered from a female donor older than 55 with stage I lung adenocarcinoma. The chain uses TRBV9 and TRBJ1-1; no reliable D call. Specimen: peripheral blood, collected before any cancer treatment. The chain's CDR3 is CASSVFGDTEAFF. The CDR3 DNA sequence: TGTGCCAGCAGCGTCTTCGGGGACACTGAAGCTTTCTTT.